The entry below gives a single TCR beta chain sequence along with its context. The sample is drawn from a study of blood T cell repertoires in COVID-19. About the research overall: Both acute and convalescent COVID-19 samples were obtained from the United States, Italy and Spain. From T cells, B-cell-depleted T cells, or PBMCs came the material, which was cDNA or gDNA.

Original data processing: Nucleated cell counts were estimated from reference gene primer amplification. Repertoires were generated with immunoSEQ multiplex PCR, while TCRdb's copy carries only in-frame clones and drops some. The DNA gave D and trimming, while V, J and clone size come from that table. The sample holds about 250,000 clones, about 83% seen once. The sequence was obtained from a man aged 40-55 years with active or convalescent COVID-19. What was sequenced was peripheral blood.

CDR3 sequence (DNA): TGTGCCATCTGTCAGTACGAGGCCGGGGAGCTGTTTTTT. It codes for CAICQYEAGELFF. The V call is TRBV10-3, the J call TRBJ2-2; no firm D call. There are 13 residues in the CDR3. The germline gives CDR1 ENHRY, CDR2 SYGVKD. V dropped 8 bases and J dropped 6 bases, with 13 bases sitting between them.